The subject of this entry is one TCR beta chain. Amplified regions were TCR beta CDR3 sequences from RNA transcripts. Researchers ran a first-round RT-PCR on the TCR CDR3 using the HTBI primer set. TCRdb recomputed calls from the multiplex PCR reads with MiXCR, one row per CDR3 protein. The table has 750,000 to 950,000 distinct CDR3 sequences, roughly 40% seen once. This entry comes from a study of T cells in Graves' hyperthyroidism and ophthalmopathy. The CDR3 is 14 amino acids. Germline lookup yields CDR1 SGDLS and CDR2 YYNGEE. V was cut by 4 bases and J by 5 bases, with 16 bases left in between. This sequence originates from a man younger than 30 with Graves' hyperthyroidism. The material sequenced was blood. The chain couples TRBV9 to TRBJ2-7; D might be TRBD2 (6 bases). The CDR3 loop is CASSQGGGDHEQYF. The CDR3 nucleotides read TGTGCCAGCAGCCAAGGAGGAGGGGACCACGAGCAGTACTTC.